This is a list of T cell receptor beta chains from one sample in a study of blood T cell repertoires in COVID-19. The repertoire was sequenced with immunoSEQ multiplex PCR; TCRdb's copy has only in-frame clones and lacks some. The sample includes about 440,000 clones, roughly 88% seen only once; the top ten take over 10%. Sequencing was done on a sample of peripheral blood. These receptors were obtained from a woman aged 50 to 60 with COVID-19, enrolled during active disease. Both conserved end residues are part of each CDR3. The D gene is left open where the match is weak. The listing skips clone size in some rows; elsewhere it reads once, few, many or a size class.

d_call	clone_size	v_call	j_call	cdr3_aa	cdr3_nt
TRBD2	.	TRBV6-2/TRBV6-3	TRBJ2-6	CASSRVDGAGGPGANVLTF	TGTGCCAGCAGCAGGGTAGACGGAGCGGGGGGGCCTGGGGCCAACGTCCTGACTTTC
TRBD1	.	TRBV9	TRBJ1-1	CASSVGSGGRTEAFF	TGTGCCAGCAGCGTAGGATCAGGGGGCCGTACTGAAGCTTTCTTT
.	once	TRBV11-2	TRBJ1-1	CASSQDRGGTEAFF	TGTGCCAGCAGCCAGGACAGAGGCGGCACTGAAGCTTTCTTT
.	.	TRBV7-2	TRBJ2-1	CASSLAPSSYNEQFF	TGTGCCAGCAGCTTAGCCCCGAGCTCCTACAATGAGCAGTTCTTC
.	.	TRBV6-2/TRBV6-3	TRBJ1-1	CASSPQVGGAFF	TGTGCCAGCAGTCCACAGGTGGGTGGCGCTTTCTTT
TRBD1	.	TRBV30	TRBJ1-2	CAWSVHRQGVSGYTF	TGTGCCTGGAGTGTACACAGGCAGGGGGTCTCTGGCTACACCTTC
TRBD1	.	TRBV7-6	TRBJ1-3	CASSLASGTGGGTIYF	TGTGCCAGCAGCTTAGCCTCCGGGACAGGGGGAGGCACCATATATTTT
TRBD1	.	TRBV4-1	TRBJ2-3	CASSQIRGRAQYF	TGCGCCAGCAGCCAGATCAGGGGGCGGGCGCAGTATTTT
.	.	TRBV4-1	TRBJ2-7	CASSHQASYEQYF	TGCGCCAGCAGCCATCAAGCGTCCTACGAGCAGTACTTC
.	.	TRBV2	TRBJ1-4	CASSEAPVEGEKLFF	TGTGCCAGCAGTGAAGCTCCCGTTGAGGGCGAAAAACTGTTTTTT
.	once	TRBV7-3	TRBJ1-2	CASSPGVNYGYTF	TGTGCCAGCAGCCCAGGGGTTAACTATGGCTACACCTTC
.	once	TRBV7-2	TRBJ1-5	CASSLRDSSNQPQHF	TGTGCCAGCAGCTTAAGGGACTCGAGCAATCAGCCCCAGCATTTT